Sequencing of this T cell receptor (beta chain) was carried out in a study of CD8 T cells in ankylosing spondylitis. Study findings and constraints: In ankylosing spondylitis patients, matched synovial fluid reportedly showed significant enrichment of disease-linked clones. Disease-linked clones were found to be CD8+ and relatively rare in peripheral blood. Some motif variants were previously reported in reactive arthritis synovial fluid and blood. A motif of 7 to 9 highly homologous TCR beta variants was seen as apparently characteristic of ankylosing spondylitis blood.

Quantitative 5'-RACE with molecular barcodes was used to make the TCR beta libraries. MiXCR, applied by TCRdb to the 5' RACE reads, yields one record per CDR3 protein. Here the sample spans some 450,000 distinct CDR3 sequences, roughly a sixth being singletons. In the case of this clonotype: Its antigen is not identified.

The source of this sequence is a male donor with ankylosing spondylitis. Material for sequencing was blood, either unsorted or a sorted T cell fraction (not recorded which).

This chain's CDR3 is CASSFSTGRHTEAFF. The CDR3 DNA is TGTGCCAGCAGTTTTTCGACAGGCCGACACACTGAAGCTTTCTTT. V gene TRBV6-5 combines with J gene TRBJ1-1, with a weak D call TRBD1 (6 bases). Germline CDR1 reads MNHEY; CDR2 reads SVGAGI. V was clipped by 4 bases and J by 3 bases, with 15 bases between them. The CDR3 has 15 residues.